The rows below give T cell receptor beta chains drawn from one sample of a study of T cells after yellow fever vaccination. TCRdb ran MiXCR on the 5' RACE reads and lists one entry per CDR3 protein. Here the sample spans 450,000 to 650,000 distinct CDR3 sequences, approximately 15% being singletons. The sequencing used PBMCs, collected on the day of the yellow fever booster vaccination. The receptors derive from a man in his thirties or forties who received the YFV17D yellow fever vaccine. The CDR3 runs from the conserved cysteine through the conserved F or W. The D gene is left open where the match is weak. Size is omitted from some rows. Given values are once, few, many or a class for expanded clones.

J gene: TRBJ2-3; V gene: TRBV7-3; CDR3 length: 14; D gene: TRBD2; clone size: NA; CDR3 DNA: TGTGCCAGCAGCTCAATCGGGGAGGGGTCCACGCAGTATTTT; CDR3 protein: CASSSIGEGSTQYF
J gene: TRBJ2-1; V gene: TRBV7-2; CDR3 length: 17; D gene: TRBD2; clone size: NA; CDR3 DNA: TGTGCCAGCAGCTCGCAATTGGGACTAGCGGGTCGCAATGAGCAGTTCTTC; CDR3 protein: CASSSQLGLAGRNEQFF
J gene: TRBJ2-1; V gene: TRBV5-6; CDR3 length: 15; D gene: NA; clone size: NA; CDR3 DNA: TGTGCCAGCAGCCCCAGGTGGGAGATCTACAATGAGCAGTTCTTC; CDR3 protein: CASSPRWEIYNEQFF
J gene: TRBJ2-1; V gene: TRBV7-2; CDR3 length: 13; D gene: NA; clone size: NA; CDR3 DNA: TGTGCCAGCAGCATAGTCCATCCGGATGAGCAGTTCTTC; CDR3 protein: CASSIVHPDEQFF
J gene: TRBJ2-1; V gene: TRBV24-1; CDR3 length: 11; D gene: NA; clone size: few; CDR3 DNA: TGTGCCACCAGTTTGGGGGGTCGGCAGTTCTTC; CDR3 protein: CATSLGGRQFF
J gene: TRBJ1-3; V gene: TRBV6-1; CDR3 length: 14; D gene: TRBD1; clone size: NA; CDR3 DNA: TGTGCCAGCAGTGCTCGGGACAGGGGAGACACCATATATTTT; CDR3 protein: CASSARDRGDTIYF
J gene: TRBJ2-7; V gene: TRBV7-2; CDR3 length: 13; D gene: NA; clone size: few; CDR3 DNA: TGTGCCACCTCCGGGGGCAGGGCCTACGAGCAGTACTTC; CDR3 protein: CATSGGRAYEQYF
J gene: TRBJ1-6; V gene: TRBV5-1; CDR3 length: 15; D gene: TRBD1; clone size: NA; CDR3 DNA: TGCGCCAGCAGCTTGGAGGGACAGGGCTATTCACCCCTCCACTTT; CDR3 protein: CASSLEGQGYSPLHF
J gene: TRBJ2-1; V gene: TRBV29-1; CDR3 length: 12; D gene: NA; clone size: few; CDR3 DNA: TGCAGCGGGGAACGGGAGAGGTATGAGCAGTTCTTC; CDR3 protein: CSGERERYEQFF
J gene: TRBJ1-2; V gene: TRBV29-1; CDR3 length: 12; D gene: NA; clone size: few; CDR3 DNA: TGCACCAGCCTCGACAGCGTTTATGGCTACACCTTC; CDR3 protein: CTSLDSVYGYTF
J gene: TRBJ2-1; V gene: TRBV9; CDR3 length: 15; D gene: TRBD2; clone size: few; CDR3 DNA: TGTGCCAGCAGGAGGGGGACTAGCGGGTACAATGAGCAGTTCTTC; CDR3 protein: CASRRGTSGYNEQFF
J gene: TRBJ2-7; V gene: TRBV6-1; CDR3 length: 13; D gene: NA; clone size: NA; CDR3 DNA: TGTGCCAGCAGCACCCAGGTGTCTTACGAGCAGTACTTC; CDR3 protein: CASSTQVSYEQYF
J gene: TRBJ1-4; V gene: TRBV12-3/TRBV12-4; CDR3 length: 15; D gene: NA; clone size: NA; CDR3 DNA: TGTGCCAGCAGTGCAGGGAGATCAACTAATGAAAAACTGTTTTTT; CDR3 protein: CASSAGRSTNEKLFF
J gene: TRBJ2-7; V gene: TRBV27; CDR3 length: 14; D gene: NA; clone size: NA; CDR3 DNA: TGTGCCAGCCGCCCCGGGGGGCACTCCTACGAGCAGTACTTC; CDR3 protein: CASRPGGHSYEQYF
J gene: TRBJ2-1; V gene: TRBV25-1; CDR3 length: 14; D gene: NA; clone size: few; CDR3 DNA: TGTGCCAGCAGTGTACTCAGCTCCTACAATGAGCAGTTCTTC; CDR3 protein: CASSVLSSYNEQFF
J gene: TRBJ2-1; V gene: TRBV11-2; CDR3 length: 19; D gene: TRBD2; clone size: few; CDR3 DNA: TGTGCCAGCAGCTTTTTCCCCGGCCAATCATTTAGCGGGAGCAATGAGCAGTTCTTC; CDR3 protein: CASSFFPGQSFSGSNEQFF
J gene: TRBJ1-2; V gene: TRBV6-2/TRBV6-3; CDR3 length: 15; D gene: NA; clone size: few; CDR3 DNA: TGTGCCAGCAGTTACGGATGGGACCCTGGGGATGGCTACACCTTC; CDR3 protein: CASSYGWDPGDGYTF
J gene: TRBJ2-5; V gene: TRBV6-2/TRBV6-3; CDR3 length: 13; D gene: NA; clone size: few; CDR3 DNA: TGTGCCAGCAGTTACCGGATGACAGAGACCCAGTACTTC; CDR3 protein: CASSYRMTETQYF
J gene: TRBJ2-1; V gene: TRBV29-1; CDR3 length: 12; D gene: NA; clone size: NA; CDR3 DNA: TGCAGCGACGGACAGCCTTACAATGAGCAGTTCTTC; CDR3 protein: CSDGQPYNEQFF
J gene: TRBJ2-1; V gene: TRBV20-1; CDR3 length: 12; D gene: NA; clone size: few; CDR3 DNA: TGCAGTGGCAAGAGTTCGCCCTACTTCGGGGTCTTC; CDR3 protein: CSGKSSPYFGVF
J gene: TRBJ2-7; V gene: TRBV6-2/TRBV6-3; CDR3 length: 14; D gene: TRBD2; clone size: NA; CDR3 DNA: TGTGCCAGCAGCCGAGGCGCGGGAGTGAAGGAGCAGTACTTC; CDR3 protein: CASSRGAGVKEQYF
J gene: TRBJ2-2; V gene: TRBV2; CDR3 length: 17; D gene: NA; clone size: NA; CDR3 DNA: TGTGCCAGCAGACAGGACCTTAGCGGCTACGGCACCGGGGAGCTGTTTTTT; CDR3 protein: CASRQDLSGYGTGELFF
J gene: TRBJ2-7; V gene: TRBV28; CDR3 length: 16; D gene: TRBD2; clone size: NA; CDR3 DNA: TGTGCCAGCAGTTATTCGGGACTACTGAGCTCCTACGAGCAGTACTTC; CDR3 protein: CASSYSGLLSSYEQYF
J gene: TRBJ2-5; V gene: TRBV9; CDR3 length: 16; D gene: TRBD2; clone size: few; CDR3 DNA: TGTGCCAGCAGCGTAGGGGCTAGCGGGAGTACGGAGACCCAGTACTTC; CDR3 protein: CASSVGASGSTETQYF
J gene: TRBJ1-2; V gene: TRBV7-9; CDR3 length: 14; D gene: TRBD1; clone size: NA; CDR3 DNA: TGTGCCAGCATCGCGGGACAGGGGAGCTATGGCTACACCTTC; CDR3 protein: CASIAGQGSYGYTF
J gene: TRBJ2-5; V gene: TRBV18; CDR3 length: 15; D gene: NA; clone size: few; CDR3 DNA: TGTGCCAGCTCACCAAACTCAGGGAGTCAAGAGACCCAGTACTTC; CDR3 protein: CASSPNSGSQETQYF
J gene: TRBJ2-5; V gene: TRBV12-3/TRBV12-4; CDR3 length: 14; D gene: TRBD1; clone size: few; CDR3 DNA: TGTGCCAGCGGTCGGGGGACAGGGGGAGAGACCCAGTACTTC; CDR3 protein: CASGRGTGGETQYF
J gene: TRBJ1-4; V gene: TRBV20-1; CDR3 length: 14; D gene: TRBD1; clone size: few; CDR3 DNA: TGCAGTGCACCGAGGGGACAGTGGAATGAAAAACTGTTTTTT; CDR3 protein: CSAPRGQWNEKLFF
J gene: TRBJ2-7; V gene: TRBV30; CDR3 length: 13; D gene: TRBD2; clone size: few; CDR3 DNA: TGTGCCTGGCGGACTAGCTTGTATTCCGAGCAGTACTTC; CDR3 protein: CAWRTSLYSEQYF
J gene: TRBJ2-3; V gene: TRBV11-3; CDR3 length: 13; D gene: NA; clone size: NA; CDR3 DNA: TGTGCCAGCAGCGTAGGAGGAAGGGATACGCAGTATTTT; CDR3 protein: CASSVGGRDTQYF
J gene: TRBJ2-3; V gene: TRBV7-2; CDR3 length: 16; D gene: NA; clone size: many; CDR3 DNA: TGTGCCAGCAGCTTAGTTGTCGGGATGGGGGTTGATACGCAGTATTTT; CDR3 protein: CASSLVVGMGVDTQYF
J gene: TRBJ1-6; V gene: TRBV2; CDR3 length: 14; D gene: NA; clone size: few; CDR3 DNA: TGTGCCAGCAGTGACGGGGGGAGAAATTCACCCCTCCACTTT; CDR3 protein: CASSDGGRNSPLHF
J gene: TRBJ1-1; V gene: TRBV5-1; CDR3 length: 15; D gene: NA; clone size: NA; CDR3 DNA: TGCGCCAGCAGCTCCCTTCAGGGGCCCCGGACTGAAGCTTTCTTT; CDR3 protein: CASSSLQGPRTEAFF
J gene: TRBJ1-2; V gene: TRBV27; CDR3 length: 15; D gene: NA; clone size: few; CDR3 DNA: TGTGCCAGCAGTCCAAGGGCAAGCACAGGGCATGGCTACACCTTC; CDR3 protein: CASSPRASTGHGYTF
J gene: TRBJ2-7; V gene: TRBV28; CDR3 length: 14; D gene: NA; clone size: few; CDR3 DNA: TGTGCCAGCAGTTTGGGTGGGATTGGCTACGAGCAGTACTTC; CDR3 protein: CASSLGGIGYEQYF